A few counts support the clone carrying this T cell receptor (beta chain). Its specificity is unknown. The data originate from a study of graft-versus-host responses after intestinal transplantation. General study findings and limits: Present in recipient marrow, GvH clones included some that appeared first in ileum or blood. Early post-transplant falls in HvG clones accompanied the peak levels of circulating GvH clones.

Graft-derived tissue was subjected to processing to liberate intraepithelial and lamina propria lymphocytes. The assay was immunoSEQ multiplex PCR, and TCRdb's table has in-frame clones only and misses some. The sample holds about 7,600 clones; 70% to 85% are singletons and the top ten take around 9.6%. The CDR3 is 15 amino acids. The germline gives CDR1 WSHSY, CDR2 SAAADI. V was pared by 5 bases and J by 1 base, with 13 bases between. The gene calls are TRBV10-2 and TRBJ2-3; D call uncertain. This TCR was sampled from a human patient who received an intestinal transplant, so some T cells may come from the graft donor. The starting material was ileum tissue, obtained approximately 130 days after transplant. CDR3 coding DNA: TGCGCCAGCAGTACCCTCGCCCGACGCACAGATACGCAGTATTTT. Amino acids: CASSTLARRTDTQYF.